A selection of T cell receptor beta chains follows, all from one sample in a study of cytomegalovirus exposure and HLA in healthy donors. Here immunoSEQ multiplex PCR was the method, and the copy in TCRdb shows in-frame clones only, minus some. The sample has fewer than 200,000 clones; about 80% are singletons. The sequenced material came from PBMCs. The source of these receptors is a woman between 45 and 60 years old in good health and CMV-seronegative. Both conserved end residues are part of each CDR3. D genes are given only for firm matches. Some rows mark clone size as missing; the rest say once, few, many or name a class of expanded clone.

D gene	V gene	clone size	J gene	CDR3 DNA	CDR3 protein
TRBD2	TRBV7-8	-	TRBJ2-3	TGTGCCAGTATAGCGGGGGTTACAGATACGCAGTATTTT	CASIAGVTDTQYF
TRBD1	TRBV6-6	-	TRBJ1-2	TGTGCCAGCAGTCCTAGTGACAGGGACCATTATGGCTACACCTTC	CASSPSDRDHYGYTF
TRBD1	TRBV28	-	TRBJ1-2	TGTGCCAGCAGTTTATCGGGGCGACAGGGCCCACACTATGGCTACACCTTC	CASSLSGRQGPHYGYTF
-	TRBV5-4	-	TRBJ1-1	TGTGCCACCACCTCGTCGAAGGAGGCGAACACTGAAGCTTTCTTT	CATTSSKEANTEAFF
TRBD1	TRBV28	-	TRBJ2-1	TGTGCCAGCAGTTCACCGGGACAGAGAAACAATGAGCAGTTCTTC	CASSSPGQRNNEQFF
TRBD2	TRBV15	-	TRBJ2-5	TGTGCCACCAGCGGGTTGGTAGCGGGACAAGAGACCCAGTACTTC	CATSGLVAGQETQYF
-	TRBV7-2	-	TRBJ2-7	TGTGCCAGCAGCTTAATGGGAGATGGCTACGAGCAGTACTTC	CASSLMGDGYEQYF
-	TRBV6-5	-	TRBJ1-3	TGTGCCAGCAGTGTGGAGGGAAACACCATATATTTT	CASSVEGNTIYF
TRBD1	TRBV28	few	TRBJ2-7	TGTGCCAGCAGTTCGGGGACAGCTCCGCAGTACTTC	CASSSGTAPQYF
-	TRBV2	-	TRBJ1-4	TGTGCCAGCATCCTGGACAGTAATAATGAAAAACTGTTTTTT	CASILDSNNEKLFF
-	TRBV9	-	TRBJ2-5	TGTGCCAGCAGCGTAGGGGGACATATTCAAGAGACCCAGTACTTC	CASSVGGHIQETQYF
TRBD1	TRBV10-1	-	TRBJ2-7	TGCGCCAGCAGTGACCCGACAGGGTTAGGCGAGCAGTACTTC	CASSDPTGLGEQYF
-	TRBV10-3	-	TRBJ1-2	TGTGCCATCAGTGAGCCCCGCGCGGTGGGGGCGTCAAATTTTTACACCTTC	CAISEPRAVGASNFYTF
-	TRBV7-2	-	TRBJ1-1	TGTGCCAGCAGCCCCATAACAGGGAGAGGCACTGAAGCTTTCTTT	CASSPITGRGTEAFF
-	TRBV30	-	TRBJ2-1	TGTGCCTGGAGCGGCGGGTCCTCCTACAATGAGCAGTTCTTC	CAWSGGSSYNEQFF
TRBD1	TRBV7-2	-	TRBJ1-5	TGTGCCAGCAGCTTCCGGTCAGGACAGGGTAATCAGCCCCAGCATTTT	CASSFRSGQGNQPQHF
TRBD2	TRBV7-2	-	TRBJ2-2	TGTGCCAGCAGCCGACTGACTAGCGGGGGGGCTAAGGAGCTGTTTTTT	CASSRLTSGGAKELFF
-	TRBV6-5	-	TRBJ1-5	TGTGCCAGCAGTCCCCGGTTAAGTGGCAATCAGCCCCAGCATTTT	CASSPRLSGNQPQHF
-	TRBV7-9	-	TRBJ1-5	TGTGCCAGCAGCTTAAGCGTTACTCGGCCCCAGCATTTT	CASSLSVTRPQHF
-	TRBV18	-	TRBJ2-7	TGTGCCAGCTCACCGGGCAGGGCGACCTACGAGCAGTACTTC	CASSPGRATYEQYF
-	TRBV5-8	-	TRBJ2-2	TGTGCCAGCAGCGCCCAGCGAGGGTCCGGGGGGGAGCTGTTTTTT	CASSAQRGSGGELFF
TRBD2	TRBV5-6	-	TRBJ2-3	TGTGCCAGCGGGCTAGCGGGGGAAAGCACAGATACGCAGTATTTT	CASGLAGESTDTQYF
-	TRBV7-2	-	TRBJ1-2	TGTGCCAGCAGCTTAAACCCGCTAAACTATGGCTACACCTTC	CASSLNPLNYGYTF
TRBD1	TRBV6-5	few	TRBJ2-2	TGTGCCAGCGGCCAATGGACAGGCGGAACCGGGGAGCTGTTTTTT	CASGQWTGGTGELFF
-	TRBV7-6	few	TRBJ2-7	TGTGCCAGCAGCCCATGGACTGGCTACGAGCAGTACTTC	CASSPWTGYEQYF
-	TRBV4-3	-	TRBJ2-7	TGCGCCAGCAGCCAAGAGGCGTGGTGGCAGGAAAGCTCCTACGAGCAGTACTTC	CASSQEAWWQESSYEQYF
-	TRBV27	-	TRBJ2-6	TGTGCCAGCAGTTCCCCTGTCAGGGTCCAAGATCGTTCTGGGGCCAACGTCCTGACTTTC	CASSSPVRVQDRSGANVLTF
-	TRBV27	few	TRBJ1-2	TGTGCCAGCAGGAAGTCAGGAGGGGACTATGGCTACACCTTC	CASRKSGGDYGYTF
TRBD1	TRBV28	once	TRBJ1-5	TGTGCCAGCCACCACAAGGGACAGCTTTTGGAGCCCCAGCATTTT	CASHHKGQLLEPQHF
-	TRBV28	-	TRBJ1-1	TGTGCCAGCCACCCTGGGTTCTTGGCCTGGAGCACTGAAGCTTTCTTT	CASHPGFLAWSTEAFF
TRBD1	TRBV4-1	-	TRBJ1-1	TGCGCCAGCAGCCAAGTCGGCAGGGGGCTTTTGAACACTGAAGCTTTCTTT	CASSQVGRGLLNTEAFF
-	TRBV28	-	TRBJ2-7	TGTGCCAGCAGCCCATGGGGGAGGTCCTACGAGCAGTACTTC	CASSPWGRSYEQYF
TRBD1	TRBV7-9	-	TRBJ2-5	TGTGCCAGCAGTCTACTCCCCGGGACAGGGTATCGAGAGACCCAGTACTTC	CASSLLPGTGYRETQYF
-	TRBV15	-	TRBJ2-1	TGTGCCACCAGCAGAGGTTGGGGGGAGGATGAGCAGTTCTTC	CATSRGWGEDEQFF
-	TRBV6-6	-	TRBJ2-7	TGTGCCAGCAGTTACTTAGAACTGGACGAGCAGTACTTC	CASSYLELDEQYF
TRBD1	TRBV7-9	-	TRBJ2-1	TGTGCCAGCAGCTTAGGACAGGGTTACAATGAGCAGTTCTTC	CASSLGQGYNEQFF
TRBD2	TRBV28	-	TRBJ2-2	TGTGCCAGCGGGGGACTAGCGGGAAACACCGGGGAGCTGTTTTTT	CASGGLAGNTGELFF
-	TRBV7-6	-	TRBJ1-3	TGTGCCAGCAGCTTAGGGGGCATTTATGGAAACACCATATATTTT	CASSLGGIYGNTIYF
TRBD1	TRBV27	-	TRBJ2-7	TGTGCCACCAGGTGGGGGCAGGGGGCTAACGAGCAGTACTTC	CATRWGQGANEQYF
-	TRBV5-5	-	TRBJ1-5	TGTGCCAGCAGCTCGCAGGGAGGGGACCAGCCCCAGCATTTT	CASSSQGGDQPQHF
TRBD1	TRBV6-5	once	TRBJ2-1	TGTGCCAGCAGTACTGACAGGGGGGAAGAAGAGCAGTTCTTC	CASSTDRGEEEQFF
TRBD1	TRBV5-1	few	TRBJ1-2	TGCGCCAGCAGCTTCTCCGGGACAGGGACGTCTGGCTACACCTTC	CASSFSGTGTSGYTF
TRBD1	TRBV15	-	TRBJ2-5	TGTGCCACCAGCAGAGTTCTCCCCGGACAGGGCGAAGAGACCCAGTACTTC	CATSRVLPGQGEETQYF
TRBD2	TRBV27	-	TRBJ2-7	TGTGCCAGCACTCCCACCCCCAGCGGGAGGGCGGGGGAGCAGTACTTC	CASTPTPSGRAGEQYF
-	TRBV11-2	-	TRBJ1-4	TGTGCCAGCAGCTTAACTCAGGGAAGGGAAAAACTGTTTTTT	CASSLTQGREKLFF
TRBD1	TRBV7-8	-	TRBJ1-4	TGTGCCAGCAGCTTAGCGGGGACAGGGCGGGAAAAACTGTTTTTT	CASSLAGTGREKLFF
TRBD1	TRBV28	-	TRBJ1-2	TGCGCCAGCATCATACAGGGGGGTGGCCGCTATGGCTACACCTTC	CASIIQGGGRYGYTF
-	TRBV9	-	TRBJ1-1	TGTGCCAGCTGCAGATTGACACAAAACACTGAAGCTTTCTTT	CASCRLTQNTEAFF
-	TRBV5-4	-	TRBJ2-3	TGTGCCAGCAGCTTGGCTCTAGCCGCAGATACGCAGTATTTT	CASSLALAADTQYF
TRBD1	TRBV18	-	TRBJ1-2	TGTGCCAGCTCCCGAAATGACAGGGGGCGAGACGGCTACACCTTC	CASSRNDRGRDGYTF
TRBD1	TRBV30	-	TRBJ1-1	TGTGCCTGGAGTCCTCTAGGACAGGGGAGAACTGAAGCTTTCTTT	CAWSPLGQGRTEAFF
TRBD2	TRBV5-6	-	TRBJ2-7	TGTGCCAGCAGCTCAAAACCCCCACTAGCGGAGGTCTACGAGCAGTACTTC	CASSSKPPLAEVYEQYF
TRBD2	TRBV7-9	-	TRBJ2-3	TGTGCCAGCAGCTATACACTAGCGGGGGGCGATACGCAGTATTTT	CASSYTLAGGDTQYF
TRBD1	TRBV27	-	TRBJ1-2	TGTGCCAGCAGTTTTTATCTCCCGGACAGGACAGGGCGTAACTATGGCTACACCTTC	CASSFYLPDRTGRNYGYTF
-	TRBV19	-	TRBJ2-7	TGTGCCAGTAATGGGGGGAACGAGCAGTACTTC	CASNGGNEQYF
TRBD1	TRBV7-7	-	TRBJ2-2	TGTGCTAGCAGCTTACTTAGGACAGGGAACACCGGGGAGCTGTTTTTT	CASSLLRTGNTGELFF
-	TRBV28	-	TRBJ1-5	TGTGCCAGCAGTTTAAGCGGTCAGCCCCAGCATTTT	CASSLSGQPQHF
-	TRBV7-2	-	TRBJ2-7	TGTGCCAGCAGCCCCATGACAGGAAGCGAGCAGTACTTC	CASSPMTGSEQYF
TRBD2	TRBV5-6	-	TRBJ2-1	TGTGCCAGCAGCACACTAGCGGGGGGCCTCTACAATGAGCAGTTCTTC	CASSTLAGGLYNEQFF